This is a list of T cell receptor beta chains from one sample in a study of T-cell reconstitution after alpha-beta-depleted transplantation in children. TCRdb passed the PCR reads through MiXCR, listing each CDR3 protein once. Here the sample spans about 460,000 distinct CDR3 sequences, roughly an eighth being singletons. Material: PBMCs from the stem cell graft donor, obtained from the stem cell graft. The receptors stem from a human donor who donated a stem cell graft to a child with combined immunodeficiency. CDR3s include the opening cysteine and the closing phenylalanine or tryptophan. D genes are given only for firm matches. Clone size is given for some rows only: seen once, a few or many times, or a class if the clone is expanded.

clone_size,v_call,j_call,d_call,cdr3_aa,cdr3_nt
few,TRBV29-1,TRBJ2-1,TRBD2,CSAEPGLAGDNEQFF,TGCAGCGCGGAACCGGGACTAGCGGGAGACAATGAGCAGTTCTTC
-,TRBV15,TRBJ2-7,-,CATSPLAMSYEQYF,TGTGCCACCAGCCCCCTGGCCATGTCCTACGAGCAGTACTTC
-,TRBV19,TRBJ2-5,TRBD1,CASSRDRGDTQETQYF,TGTGCCAGTAGCCGGGACAGGGGGGATACACAAGAGACCCAGTACTTC
-,TRBV20-1,TRBJ2-7,TRBD1,CSAIRTGDSYEQYF,TGCAGTGCCATTCGGACAGGCGACTCCTACGAGCAGTACTTC
few,TRBV29-1,TRBJ2-3,-,CSVEGSASLTDTQYF,TGCAGCGTTGAAGGGAGCGCCAGTCTCACAGATACGCAGTATTTT
-,TRBV25-1,TRBJ2-7,TRBD1,CASSEFRGQGSEQYF,TGTGCCAGCAGTGAATTTAGGGGACAGGGGTCCGAGCAGTACTTC
-,TRBV10-3,TRBJ2-7,-,CAIRDDVPYEQYF,TGTGCCATCAGGGACGATGTCCCCTACGAGCAGTACTTC
few,TRBV5-1,TRBJ2-7,-,CASSLEIGISYEQYF,TGCGCCAGCAGCTTGGAAATAGGGATCTCCTACGAGCAGTACTTC
-,TRBV7-2,TRBJ2-1,TRBD2,CASSAHSTSPEQFF,TGTGCCAGCAGCGCCCACTCGACTAGCCCTGAGCAGTTCTTC
few,TRBV7-3,TRBJ2-2,-,CASSPRTGGTGELFF,TGTGCCAGCAGCCCTAGGACGGGCGGAACCGGGGAGCTGTTTTTT
many,TRBV28,TRBJ2-7,-,CASSFALSGSTEQYF,TGTGCCAGCAGTTTCGCGCTTAGTGGGTCTACCGAGCAGTACTTC
-,TRBV9,TRBJ2-1,-,CASSVVGGGNEQFF,TGTGCCAGCAGCGTAGTCGGGGGTGGAAATGAGCAGTTCTTC
-,TRBV7-3,TRBJ1-1,-,CASGEGANTEAFF,TGTGCCAGCGGCGAGGGAGCGAACACTGAAGCTTTCTTT
many,TRBV12-3/TRBV12-4,TRBJ2-7,-,CASSPNGPFYEQYF,TGTGCCAGCAGTCCCAACGGACCTTTCTACGAGCAGTACTTC
few,TRBV9,TRBJ2-5,-,CASSPRPRGETQYF,TGTGCCAGCAGCCCCCGGCCCCGAGGCGAGACCCAGTACTTC
-,TRBV6-1,TRBJ2-1,TRBD1,CASHGLGTGYNEQFF,TGTGCCAGCCACGGGCTAGGGACAGGGTACAATGAGCAGTTCTTC
-,TRBV28,TRBJ1-3,TRBD1,CATTLPGGRNTIYF,TGTGCCACCACCCTTCCAGGGGGCCGAAACACCATATATTTT